Listed here are 22 T cell receptor beta chains from one sample, sequenced in a study of cytomegalovirus exposure and HLA in healthy donors. With 60 Vbeta and 13 Jbeta primers, the PCR was carried out. Sequencing used immunoSEQ multiplex PCR; TCRdb keeps in-frame clones, though not all of them. Seen here are about 160,000 clones, approximately 79% observed once, and the top ten hold more than 0.75%. The specimen sequenced was PBMCs. The receptors here all came from a woman between 45 and 60 years old in good health and CMV-seropositive.

The chain recombines TRBV19 with TRBJ1-2; TRBD1 agrees at 9 bases. In germline, CDR1 is LNHDA, CDR2 SQIVND (reference sequence). V lost 5 bases and J lost 2; bases outside the gene matches: 18. The CDR3 extends over 19 amino acids. CDR3 in amino acids: CASSAPRDRADKRNYGYTF. The CDR3 DNA reads TGTGCCAGTAGTGCCCCCCGGGACAGGGCGGATAAACGGAACTATGGCTACACCTTC.

V is TRBV19 and J is TRBJ1-2; 8 nucleotides agree with TRBD1. From germline, CDR1 is LNHDA and CDR2 SQIVND (reference sequence). The trim removed 5 bases at V and 2 bases at J, leaving 7 bases unmatched. The CDR3 sequence is 15 residues long. The CDR3 here is CASSVQGALNYGYTF. Here the CDR3 DNA reads TGTGCCAGTAGTGTGCAGGGGGCACTGAACTATGGCTACACCTTC.

The rearrangement links TRBV7-6 to TRBJ1-1; tentatively, D is TRBD1 (6 bases). The CDR3 length is 14 residues. Trimming removed 6 bases from V and 4 bases from J, with 15 bases in between. Germline CDR1 reads SGHVS; CDR2 reads FNYEAQ. The DNA of the CDR3 is TGTGCCAGCAGTAACCAGGGAGGGGGCACTGAAGCTTTCTTT. Its protein is CASSNQGGGTEAFF.

V is TRBV6-5 and J is TRBJ1-2; D not certain. CDR3 length equals 15 residues. Trimming stripped 4 bases from V and 0 bases from J, with 12 bases between. Germline CDR1 and CDR2: MNHEY and SVGAGI. CDR3 loop: CASSLTEGANYGYTF. As DNA, the CDR3 is TGTGCCAGCAGTTTGACGGAGGGAGCTAACTATGGCTACACCTTC.

V and J are TRBV14 and TRBJ2-5; the D gene is possibly TRBD1 (5 bases). The DNA end is a closer match to TRBJ2-7, so the J assignment may be wrong. CDR3 length equals 13 residues. Per germline, CDR1 SGHDN and CDR2 FVKESK. CDR3 sequence reads: CASSQLGVYEQYF. CDR3 nucleotide sequence: TGTGCCAGCAGCCAATTAGGGGTCTACGAGCAGTACTTC.

J is TRBJ1-3 and V is TRBV5-4; D gene unclear. The germline V and J ends were trimmed by 4 bases and 0 bases, with 17 bases remaining between them. This CDR3 contains 17 residues. Germline values: CDR1 SGHNT, CDR2 YYREEE (reference sequence). The CDR3 region has the DNA TGTGCCAGCAGCCCGGGTCCCGGCGGTAGCTCTGGAAACACCATATATTTT. It yields the protein CASSPGPGGSSGNTIYF. Complete variable domain (other parts from reference TRBV5-4 and TRBJ1-3): ETGVTQSPTHLIKTRGQQVTLRCSSQSGHNTVSWYQQALGQGPQFIFQYYREEENGRGNFPPRFSGLQFPNYSSELNVNALELDDSALYLCASSPGPGGSSGNTIYFGEGSWLTVV.

This clone has only one observation. V and J are TRBV19 and TRBJ1-5; TRBD1 might be the D (5 bases). Trimming took off 3 bases at V and 5 bases at J, with 11 bases between the two ends. Germline CDR1 LNHDA, CDR2 SQIVND (reference sequence). This CDR3 comprises 14 residues. CDR3 residues: CASSILRVDQPQHF. The DNA for the CDR3 is TGTGCCAGTAGTATTCTCAGGGTCGATCAGCCCCAGCATTTT. Complete variable domain (other parts from reference TRBV19 and TRBJ1-5): DGGITQSPKYLFRKEGQNVTLSCEQNLNHDAMYWYRQDPGQGLRLIYYSQIVNDFQKGDIAEGYSVSREKKESFPLTVTSAQKNPTAFYLCASSILRVDQPQHFGDGTRLSIL.

In the case of this clone: One junction end does not reproduce the germline sequence, and a read error may be involved. CDR3 DNA: TGTGCCAGCAGCTTAGAGTGGCAGGATGGCTACGCCTTC. It translates to CASSLEWQDGYAF. This rearrangement joins TRBV7-9 to TRBJ1-2; no firm D call. The CDR3 runs to 13 residues. Germline CDR1 is SEHNR and CDR2 is FQNEAQ (reference sequence).

The rearrangement uses TRBV5-4 and TRBJ1-2; a weak D match, TRBD1 (6 bases). CDR3 size: 15 residues. Trimming pared 2 bases from V and 5 bases from J, leaving 16 bases between. The V gene's germline CDR1 is SGHNT and CDR2 YYREEE (reference sequence). The CDR3 is CASSFKGVGGYGYTF. In nucleotides, the CDR3 is TGTGCCAGCAGCTTTAAGGGGGTTGGTGGGTATGGCTACACCTTC.

The rearrangement links TRBV6-5 to TRBJ1-5, with D tentatively TRBD1 (5 bases). The CDR3 covers 15 residues. From germline, CDR1 is MNHEY and CDR2 SVGAGI. The ends were cut back, 2 bases at V and 0 bases at J, with 8 bases in the middle. The DNA of the CDR3 is TGTGCCAGCAGTTACGGGGCGAATAGCAATCAGCCCCAGCATTTT. Translation gives CASSYGANSNQPQHF.

This clone was recorded once. This chain joins TRBV19 and TRBJ2-7, with D unclear. The V gene's germline CDR1 is LNHDA and CDR2 SQIVND (reference sequence). V was clipped by 1 base and J by 2 bases, with 9 bases between them. The CDR3 extends over 14 amino acids. DNA for the CDR3: TGTGCCAGTAGTATAGCAGGCAGTACCTACGAGCAGTACTTC. Translated: CASSIAGSTYEQYF.

This rearrangement joins TRBV6-5 to TRBJ1-2; perhaps TRBD1 as D (6 bases). Looked up from germline, CDR1 is MNHEY and CDR2 is SVGAGI. Trimming took 6 bases from V and 6 from J, leaving 11 bases between them. The CDR3 length is 12 residues. CDR3 DNA: TGTGCCAGCAGAACCACAGGGAATGGCTACACCTTC. Translated, it gives CASRTTGNGYTF.

The rearrangement uses TRBV7-9 and TRBJ2-1, with D maybe TRBD1 (6 bases). Germline V CDR1 and CDR2: SEHNR, FQNEAQ (reference sequence). This CDR3 has 13 residues. Between the trimmed V and J ends, which lost 5 bases and 6 bases, there was a span of 11 bases. CDR3 amino acids: CASSQEGGNEQFF. CDR3 nucleotide sequence: TGTGCCAGCAGCCAGGAAGGGGGCAATGAGCAGTTCTTC.

This chain links TRBV19 with TRBJ1-1; D uncertain. V was shortened by 7 bases and J by 0 bases, with 12 bases between the two germline ends. The CDR3 runs to 14 residues. The germline CDR1 and CDR2 sequences are LNHDA and SQIVND (reference sequence). The chain's CDR3 is CASTQSPLNTEAFF. CDR3 DNA: TGTGCCAGTACCCAATCCCCCCTGAACACTGAAGCTTTCTTT.

V is TRBV2 and J is TRBJ1-1, with 7 positions matching TRBD1. There are 15 residues in the CDR3. Per germline, CDR1 SNHLY and CDR2 FYNNEI. Trimming cost V 8 bases and J 0 bases; bases outside gene matches: 9. CDR3 amino acids: CASRLLGQMNTEAFF. CDR3 coding DNA: TGTGCCAGCCGCCTATTGGGACAGATGAACACTGAAGCTTTCTTT. Filled out from reference TRBV2 and TRBJ1-1, the complete variable domain reads EPEVTQTPSHQVTQMGQEVILRCVPISNHLYFYWYRQILGQKVEFLVSFYNNEISEKSEIFDDQFSVERPDGSNFTLKIRSTKLEDSAMYFCASRLLGQMNTEAFFGQGTRLTVV.

V and J are TRBV7-9 and TRBJ1-4; weak D call: TRBD1 (5 bases). The CDR3 runs 14 residues. Deletions cut 0 bases from V and 4 bases from J, with 6 bases between. CDR1 and CDR2 (germline): SEHNR, FQNEAQ (reference sequence). The CDR3, as DNA: TGTGCCAGCAGCTTAGCGGGGGGTAATGAAAAACTGTTTTTT. Protein sequence: CASSLAGGNEKLFF.

The chain joins TRBV4-3 to TRBJ1-1; unclear D gene. The CDR3 consists of 13 residues. Trimming took off 4 bases at V and 1 base at J, with 7 bases between the two ends. CDR1 LGHNA and CDR2 YSLEER come from the germline V gene. Written as DNA, the CDR3 is TGCGCCAGCAGCCTACAAAAGAACACTGAAGCTTTCTTT. Its protein product is CASSLQKNTEAFF.

The chain recombines TRBV9 with TRBJ1-2; tentative D call: TRBD1 (5 bases). This CDR3 has 14 amino acids. The V end was cut by 0 bases, the J end by 10 bases, with 16 bases between. Germline V gene data show CDR1 as SGDLS and CDR2 as YYNGEE. The CDR3 loop reads CASSVGRGIRDYTF. As DNA, the CDR3 is TGTGCCAGCAGCGTAGGAAGGGGAATCAGGGACTACACCTTC.

The chain joins TRBV28 to TRBJ1-2; D is uncertain. CDR3 length: 13 amino acids. V was cut by 5 bases and J by 0 bases, with 7 bases left in between. Germline lookup yields CDR1 MDHEN and CDR2 SYDVKM. The CDR3 here is CASSASANYGYTF. The CDR3 coding sequence is TGTGCCAGCAGTGCTAGTGCTAACTATGGCTACACCTTC.

This sequence joins TRBV9 and TRBJ2-3; the match to TRBD1 covers 8 bases. This CDR3 spans 17 amino acids. V was pared by 5 bases and J by 3 bases, with 14 bases of the junction left unmatched. Germline V gene data show CDR1 as SGDLS and CDR2 as YYNGEE. The CDR3 loop is CASSPIVAGGLTDTQYF. The CDR3 nucleotides read TGTGCCAGCAGTCCCATTGTGGCAGGGGGCTTAACAGATACGCAGTATTTT.

This rearrangement joins TRBV18 to TRBJ1-1; D call uncertain. The germline gives CDR1 KGHSH, CDR2 LQKENI. Trimming shortened V by 2 bases and J by 4 bases, and 8 bases separated the two germline ends. There are 13 residues in the CDR3. The CDR3 DNA reads TGTGCCAGCTCACCAGAGGTTGGCACTGAAGCTTTCTTT. This translates into CASSPEVGTEAFF. Full variable domain (outside the CDR3, taken from reference TRBV18 and TRBJ1-1): NAGVMQNPRHLVRRRGQEARLRCSPMKGHSHVYWYRQLPEEGLKFMVYLQKENIIDESGMPKERFSAEFPKEGPSILRIQQVVRGDSAAYFCASSPEVGTEAFFGQGTRLTVV.

This clone was counted between two and nine times. CDR3 sequence: CSVEDPSGRAVRETQYF. CDR3 sequence (DNA): TGCAGCGTTGAAGATCCTAGCGGGAGGGCCGTTCGGGAGACCCAGTACTTC. This chain connects TRBV29-1 to TRBJ2-5, with TRBD2 identical over 12 bases. CDR1 and CDR2 from the germline V gene are SQVTM and ANQGSEA. V was clipped by 0 bases and J by 5 bases; unmatched bases: 10. The CDR3 extends over 17 amino acids.